Here is one T cell receptor beta chain with its context. Antigen unknown. The junction and the germline gene differ at one end; a read error may be behind it. Germline V gives CDR1 SSHAT, CDR2 FNYEAQ (reference sequence). The length of the CDR3 is 13 residues. This record belongs to a study of cytomegalovirus exposure and HLA in healthy donors. Study outcomes and limitations: An assumption of roughly uniform sequencing depth across donors underlay the presence/absence analyses. Reportedly, TCR beta sequences accurately predicted HLA-A and HLA-B alleles in most subjects. The study dropped some indistinguishable V segments, TRBV6-2 and TRBV6-3 among them.

The PCR had 60 Vbeta and 13 Jbeta primers. Repertoires were generated with immunoSEQ multiplex PCR, while TCRdb's copy carries only in-frame clones and drops some. This sample's table has approximately 72,000 clones. The chain has TRBV7-7 and TRBJ1-1; D gene ambiguous. The clonotype comes from a man aged 35-49 years in good health and CMV-seronegative. Source material: PBMCs. CDR3 amino acids: CASSYTVNTEAFF. The CDR3 DNA follows: TGTGCTAGCAGCTATACTGTGAACACTGAAGCTTTCTTT.